These T cell receptor beta chains were read from a single sample in a study of T cell responses to AZD1222 COVID-19 vaccine. Method: immunoSEQ multiplex PCR; TCRdb's copy keeps in-frame clones and lacks some. The sample shows about 110,000 clones, around 85% of them seen only once. Sequenced here: peripheral blood, sampled on day 0 of AZD1222 vaccination. These receptors were taken from an adult in good health. Both conserved end residues are trimmed from each CDR3.

TRBV6-2/TRBV6-3	TRBJ1-1	ASSFNLKNTEAF
TRBV18	TRBJ2-7	ASSPRSTSYEQY
TRBV28	TRBJ1-3	ASSNRVWDTIY
TRBV7-9	TRBJ2-3	ASSPRAFGANTDTQY
TRBV5-5	TRBJ2-7	ASSPHLAPYEQY
TRBV19	TRBJ2-2	ASTNLAANTGELF
TRBV4-3	TRBJ1-5	ASSQDRGTGVSNQPQH
TRBV5-4	TRBJ2-7	ASSLFPQGTHYEQY
TRBV19	TRBJ1-2	ASSLIPGQGSSGYT
TRBV19	TRBJ1-1	ASSIEAGRITEAF
TRBV11-3	TRBJ2-3	ASSSGTSGRNTQY
TRBV13	TRBJ2-3	ASSLAQGDTQY
TRBV11-2	TRBJ2-3	ASSFMGGGATDTQY
TRBV6-5	TRBJ1-1	ASSPQGGTEAF
TRBV28	TRBJ2-7	ASRLVSVSYEQY
TRBV10-2	TRBJ1-2	ASSAGGGLRAGYT
TRBV6-1	TRBJ2-7	ASSFRGLHEQY